Listed below are T cell receptor beta chains from one sample, sequenced in a study of blood T cell repertoires in COVID-19. Repertoires were generated with immunoSEQ multiplex PCR, while TCRdb's copy carries only in-frame clones and drops some. This table has over 300,000 clones, 89% appearing once. Sequencing input: peripheral blood. Receptors were obtained from a middle-aged man with acute or convalescent COVID-19. The CDR3 runs from the conserved cysteine through the conserved F or W. The D gene is left open where the match is weak. Size values are once, few and many counts, or a class for expanded clones, and some rows have none.

j_call clone_size v_call d_call cdr3_nt cdr3_aa
TRBJ2-5 NA TRBV7-9 NA TGTGCCAGCAGCTTTCTCCAAGAGACCCAGTACTTC CASSFLQETQYF
TRBJ1-2 NA TRBV7-2 TRBD1 TGTGCCAGCAGCTTCCTGCGGACAGGAGGGACCTATGGCTACACCTTC CASSFLRTGGTYGYTF
TRBJ2-1 NA TRBV29-1 TRBD2 TGCAGCGTTGAGGGACTAGCGGATTACAATGAGCAGTTCTTC CSVEGLADYNEQFF
TRBJ2-1 NA TRBV5-1 TRBD2 TGCGCCAGCAGCCCAGGGTCGATTAGCGGGAGGGTATACAATGAGCAGTTCTTC CASSPGSISGRVYNEQFF
TRBJ2-2 few TRBV15 TRBD2 TGTGCCACCCGGCGGGGGGCCGGGGAGCTGTTTTTT CATRRGAGELFF
TRBJ1-6 few TRBV7-9 NA TGTGCCAGCAGCTTATGGCCTGACAGGAATTCACCCCTCCACTTT CASSLWPDRNSPLHF
TRBJ2-1 NA TRBV7-9 TRBD2 TGTGCCAGCAGCGCTCGGACTAGCGGGACGAATGAGCAGTTCTTC CASSARTSGTNEQFF
TRBJ2-2 NA TRBV11-3 NA TGTGCCAGCAGCCTATCCCCAGGGCTGGCTGGGGAGCTGTTTTTT CASSLSPGLAGELFF
TRBJ1-6 once TRBV7-4 TRBD1 TGTGCCAGCAGCTTTACAGACAGGGGCTATAATTCACCCCTCCACTTT CASSFTDRGYNSPLHF
TRBJ2-2 NA TRBV27 TRBD1 TGTGCCAGCAGTTTTAAGAGACAGGGCTACACCGGGGAGCTGTTTTTT CASSFKRQGYTGELFF
TRBJ1-4 NA TRBV6-5 TRBD1 TGTGCCAGCACTACAGGGGAGTTAGATGAAAAACTGTTTTTT CASTTGELDEKLFF
TRBJ2-7 NA TRBV7-9 TRBD1 TGTGCCAGCAGCTTCGACAGGGCCCTAGGTTACGAGCAGTACTTC CASSFDRALGYEQYF
TRBJ2-7 NA TRBV11-2 NA TGTGCCAGCAGCTTCGGGGGGCTGGAGTACGAGCAGTACTTC CASSFGGLEYEQYF
TRBJ2-1 NA TRBV15 TRBD2 TGTGCCACAGGGGTTTCAGCGGGAGACTACAATGAGCAGTTCTTC CATGVSAGDYNEQFF
TRBJ2-1 NA TRBV11-2 NA TGTGCCAGCAGCGCTCCGGGACACCTTTCCTACAATGAGCAGTTCTTC CASSAPGHLSYNEQFF
TRBJ1-2 once TRBV7-2 TRBD1 TGTGCCAGCAGCTTAACAGGGGGCGAGGGCTACACCTTC CASSLTGGEGYTF
TRBJ1-1 NA TRBV2 NA TGTGCCAGCAGTGAATTAAGGGGGTTTTTGAACACTGAAGCTTTCTTT CASSELRGFLNTEAFF
TRBJ1-4 NA TRBV11-2 TRBD1 TGTGCCAGCAGCTTAGATCTGGACAGGGGGGGTGAAAAACTGTTTTTT CASSLDLDRGGEKLFF
TRBJ1-4 NA TRBV9 NA TGTGCCAGCAGCGCCAGGGCAAGAAGTGAAAAACTGTTTTTT CASSARARSEKLFF
TRBJ2-1 NA TRBV28 NA TGTGCCAGCACCATTAGGTCTAGAGGGAATGAGCAGTTCTTC CASTIRSRGNEQFF
TRBJ2-7 NA TRBV20-1 NA TGCAGTGCTAGTCAGGTCGCCGTTCTCTACGAGCAGTACTTC CSASQVAVLYEQYF
TRBJ2-2 few TRBV5-1 TRBD2 TGCGCCAGCAGCGAGGGACTAGCGACGAACACCGGGGAGCTGTTTTTT CASSEGLATNTGELFF
TRBJ2-6 NA TRBV27 NA TGTGCCAGCACCTCCCTGCTGGGCGGGGCCAACGTCCTGACTTTC CASTSLLGGANVLTF
TRBJ1-1 NA TRBV9 NA TGTGCCAGCAGCGTCCAGGGGTCGGGCACTGAAGCTTTCTTT CASSVQGSGTEAFF
TRBJ1-2 NA TRBV19 TRBD1 TGTGCCAGTAGACTGGACAGGAGAACGTATGGCTACACCTTC CASRLDRRTYGYTF
TRBJ1-2 NA TRBV5-1 NA TGCGCCAGCAGCTTGTCGTTCAGAAACTATGGCTACACCTTC CASSLSFRNYGYTF
TRBJ2-3 NA TRBV14 NA TGTGCCAGCAGCCAAGTCCAGGTTAGCACAGATACGCAGTATTTT CASSQVQVSTDTQYF
TRBJ1-2 NA TRBV2 NA TGTGCCAGCAGGGTTAACAGGGATGGCTACACCTTC CASRVNRDGYTF
TRBJ2-5 NA TRBV6-2/TRBV6-3 NA TGTGCCAGCAGCTCCCCCCTAGGAGAGGAGACCCAGTACTTC CASSSPLGEETQYF
TRBJ2-7 NA TRBV12-3/TRBV12-4 NA TGTGCCAGCAGTTCACGAGACAACTACGAGCAGTACTTC CASSSRDNYEQYF